This passage covers 24 T cell receptor beta chains from one sample sequenced in a study of PD-1 blockade in classical Hodgkin lymphoma. Time point: cycle 4 day 1 (C4D1), after less than 7 weeks of nivolumab. All patients relapsed after autologous stem cell transplantation, and brentuximab vedotin exposure varied. The repertoire was sequenced with immunoSEQ multiplex PCR; TCRdb's copy has only in-frame clones and lacks some. The sample carries more than 95,000 clones, around 90% recorded once. This specimen was peripheral blood mononuclear cells (PBMCs), taken before the fourth cycle of nivolumab. Receptor source: a human donor with classical Hodgkin lymphoma.

The V call is TRBV7-2, the J call TRBJ2-1, with TRBD2 identical over 9 bases. CDR3 size: 17 residues. From germline, CDR1 is SGHTA and CDR2 FQGNSA. Unmatched junction bases numbered 6, after V lost 2 bases and J lost 1 base. CDR3 sequence (DNA): TGTGCCAGCAGCTTAATGGCTAGCGGGAAGTCCTACAATGAGCAGTTCTTC. This codes for CASSLMASGKSYNEQFF.

The chain joins TRBV6-5 to TRBJ2-1, with D uncertain. V lost 5 bases and J lost 7, with 12 bases in between. Germline CDR1 is MNHEY and CDR2 is SVGAGI. CDR3 size: 13 residues. DNA for the CDR3: TGTGCCAGCAGTACCACTCTCACTAATGAGCAGTTCTTC. The encoded protein is CASSTTLTNEQFF.

The chain uses TRBV10-3 and TRBJ2-4, with D perhaps assigned TRBD1 or TRBD2 (5 bases each). Germline V CDR1 and CDR2: ENHRY, SYGVKD. The V and J ends lost 2 bases and 0 bases respectively, with 11 bases between them. The CDR3 consists of 16 residues. CDR3 coding DNA: TGTGCCATCAGTGAGGCAACAGGACTAGCCAAAAACATTCAGTACTTC. Translating it yields CAISEATGLAKNIQYF.

The chain combines TRBV28 with TRBJ1-2; D gene unclear. The CDR3 has 12 amino acids. Germline CDR1 and CDR2: MDHEN and SYDVKM. V was clipped by 6 bases and J by 4 bases, with 9 bases between them. The CDR3 loop is CASSGDTYGYTF. DNA of the CDR3: TGTGCCAGCAGCGGTGACACCTATGGCTACACCTTC.

This clone was detected only once. This CDR3 is CASSRERENTGELFF. As DNA, the CDR3 is TGCGCCAGCAGCCGAGAGCGGGAGAACACCGGGGAGCTGTTTTTT. The V and J genes are TRBV10-1 and TRBJ2-2; 7 positions match TRBD2. Losses at the gene ends were 6 bases for V and 1 base for J; bases not matched to a gene: 5. CDR1 WNHNN and CDR2 SYGVQD come from the germline V gene (reference sequence). The CDR3 contains 15 residues.

CDR3 nucleotides: TGTGCCACCCGGTATGACAGGAAAAGCACCGGGGAGCTGTTTTTT. This sequence encodes CATRYDRKSTGELFF. This chain links TRBV2 with TRBJ2-2; tentative D call: TRBD1 (6 bases). Germline V gives CDR1 SNHLY, CDR2 FYNNEI. The CDR3 is 15 amino acids. Trimming left V 10 bases short and J 4 bases short, with 19 bases between.

The rearrangement joins TRBV28 to TRBJ1-5; 8 nucleotides line up with TRBD1. Trimming took 2 bases from V and 2 from J; bases not matched to a gene: 8. CDR1 is MDHEN, CDR2 SYDVKM, per germline. The CDR3 has 17 amino acids. CDR3 region: CASSLVAGQEGNQPQHF. CDR3 nucleotide sequence: TGTGCCAGCAGTTTAGTGGCGGGACAGGAAGGCAATCAGCCCCAGCATTTT.

This clone was picked up one time. V usage is TRBV27 and J usage is TRBJ1-2; perhaps TRBD1 as D (6 bases). Germline values: CDR1 MNHEY, CDR2 SMNVEV (reference sequence). The CDR3 has 12 residues. V was cut by 6 bases and J by 7 bases, with 12 bases left in between. CDR3 amino acids: CASSPIGGGYTF. The CDR3 DNA follows: TGTGCCAGCAGCCCCATAGGGGGTGGCTACACCTTC.

The rearrangement uses TRBV5-4 and TRBJ2-1; D gene uncertain. CDR3 size: 17 residues. Between the trimmed V and J ends, which lost 4 bases and 4 bases, there was a span of 21 bases. The germline V gene has CDR1 SGHNT and CDR2 YYREEE (reference sequence). The CDR3 DNA is TGTGCCAGCAGCCCCTCCGGCGGCGCTGATTCGTACAATGAGCAGTTCTTC. Translation gives CASSPSGGADSYNEQFF.

This clone is a singleton in its sample. Here the CDR3 DNA reads TGCGCCAGCAGCCAGGCGGGGCTTGAAGCTTTCTTT. Its translation is CASSQAGLEAFF. J is TRBJ1-1 and V is TRBV4-1; D may be TRBD1 (5 bases). CDR3 length equals 12 residues. Trimming cost V 3 bases and J 7 bases, with 9 bases left between them. From germline, CDR1 is MGHRA and CDR2 YSYEKL.

The CDR3 reads CSVQGSYGYTF. CDR3 DNA: TGCAGCGTTCAAGGATCCTATGGCTACACCTTC. J is TRBJ1-2 and V is TRBV29-1; D ambiguous. The CDR3 is made up of 11 amino acids. Germline V lookup: CDR1 SQVTM, CDR2 ANQGSEA. Trimming took 5 bases from V and 4 from J, leaving 8 bases between them.

V is TRBV19 and J is TRBJ1-1; tentative D call: TRBD1 (5 bases). Germline CDR1 LNHDA, CDR2 SQIVND (reference sequence). With 3 bases removed from V and 5 bases from J, the gap between germline ends came to 10 bases. The CDR3 length is 13 residues. CDR3 coding DNA: TGTGCCAGTAGTATTCAGGGTTATACTGAAGCTTTCTTT. Amino acid sequence: CASSIQGYTEAFF.

The chain links TRBV11-2 to TRBJ1-1; D is undetermined. Germline CDR1 SGHAT, CDR2 FQNNGV. The V gene lost 1 base and the J gene lost 2 bases, with 8 bases spanning the gap. The CDR3 has 14 residues. CDR3: CASSLARPNTEAFF. The CDR3 DNA sequence: TGTGCCAGCAGCTTAGCTCGGCCAAACACTGAAGCTTTCTTT.

J is TRBJ2-1 and V is TRBV7-9; 12 bases line up with TRBD2. This CDR3 spans 15 amino acids. V was clipped by 6 bases and J by 7 bases; unmatched bases: 7. Germline-derived CDR1 and CDR2 are SEHNR and FQNEAQ (reference sequence). CDR3 amino acids: CASRMTSGSFNEQFF. The DNA for the CDR3 is TGTGCCAGCAGGATGACTAGCGGGAGTTTTAATGAGCAGTTCTTC.

This chain links TRBV28 with TRBJ2-7, with 14 nucleotides matching TRBD2. The germline V gene encodes CDR1 MDHEN and CDR2 SYDVKM. Trimming took 6 bases from V and 4 from J; bases not matched to a gene: 5. This CDR3 is 15 amino acids long. In DNA, the CDR3 is TGTGCCAGCAGAGCCGGGACTAGCGGGAGTTACGAGCAGTACTTC. As protein: CASRAGTSGSYEQYF. Complete variable domain (other parts from reference TRBV28 and TRBJ2-7): DVKVTQSSRYLVKRTGEKVFLECVQDMDHENMFWYRQDPGLGLRLIYFSYDVKMKEKGDIPEGYSVSREKKERFSLILESASTNQTSMYLCASRAGTSGSYEQYFGPGTRLTVT.

V gene TRBV11-2 combines with J gene TRBJ1-5; maybe TRBD1 (6 bases). Trimming stripped 4 bases from V and 2 bases from J, with 12 bases between. This CDR3 spans 15 amino acids. Germline-derived CDR1 and CDR2 are SGHAT and FQNNGV. The CDR3 protein is CASSSGNRGNQPQHF. For the CDR3, the DNA is TGTGCCAGCAGCTCGGGGAACAGGGGCAATCAGCCCCAGCATTTT. The whole variable domain, remainder taken from reference TRBV11-2 and TRBJ1-5, is EAGVAQSPRYKIIEKRQSVAFWCNPISGHATLYWYQQILGQGPKLLIQFQNNGVVDDSQLPKDRFSAERLKGVDSTLKIQPAKLEDSAVYLCASSSGNRGNQPQHFGDGTRLSIL.

The V gene is TRBV5-4, the J gene TRBJ2-7, with 14 bases matching TRBD2. Germline V CDR1 and CDR2: SGHNT, YYREEE (reference sequence). V shed 2 bases and J 1 base; nucleotides not matched to a gene: 8. This CDR3 region has 18 residues. CDR3: CASSFGTSGRLASYEQYF. In DNA, the CDR3 is TGTGCCAGCAGCTTCGGGACTAGCGGGAGACTGGCATCCTACGAGCAGTACTTC. Together with reference TRBV5-4 and TRBJ2-7, the CDR3 gives the full variable domain: ETGVTQSPTHLIKTRGQQVTLRCSSQSGHNTVSWYQQALGQGPQFIFQYYREEENGRGNFPPRFSGLQFPNYSSELNVNALELDDSALYLCASSFGTSGRLASYEQYFGPGTRLTVT.

This rearrangement joins TRBV11-2 to TRBJ1-5; D perhaps matches TRBD1 (5 bases). The V and J ends lost 0 bases and 11 bases respectively, with 14 bases between them. Looked up from germline, CDR1 is SGHAT and CDR2 is FQNNGV. The CDR3 is 14 residues long. This CDR3 reads CASSLDAGTGAQHF. The CDR3 DNA reads TGTGCCAGCAGCTTAGATGCGGGGACGGGGGCCCAGCATTTT. Full variable domain (remainder filled in from reference TRBV11-2 and TRBJ1-5): EAGVAQSPRYKIIEKRQSVAFWCNPISGHATLYWYQQILGQGPKLLIQFQNNGVVDDSQLPKDRFSAERLKGVDSTLKIQPAKLEDSAVYLCASSLDAGTGAQHFGDGTRLSIL.

The chain combines TRBV6-1 with TRBJ1-2; no definite D call. Trimming took 5 bases from V and 8 from J, leaving 15 bases between them. The CDR3 consists of 13 residues. CDR1 and CDR2 from the germline V gene are MNHNS and SASEGT. The CDR3: CASSNTGDWGYTF. The CDR3 coding sequence is TGTGCCAGCAGTAACACGGGTGATTGGGGCTACACCTTC.

This clone has just a few counts. The V gene is TRBV14, the J gene TRBJ2-3; D gene uncertain. Germline loops: CDR1 SGHDN, CDR2 FVKESK. This CDR3 has 17 residues. Trimming shortened V by 1 base and J by 2 bases, and 16 bases separated the two germline ends. CDR3 sequence: CASSQVLGSPTTDTQYF. Here the CDR3 DNA reads TGTGCCAGCAGCCAAGTCCTCGGCAGCCCAACCACAGATACGCAGTATTTT.

This clone was found a few times. The chain joins TRBV19 to TRBJ1-4, with 7 bases fitting TRBD1. V lost 10 bases to trimming and J lost 5 bases; unmatched junction nucleotides: 10. Germline V gives CDR1 LNHDA, CDR2 SQIVND (reference sequence). The length of the CDR3 is 14 residues. CDR3 amino acids: CATGGDSANEKLFF. CDR3 sequence (DNA): TGTGCCACCGGCGGGGACAGCGCAAATGAAAAACTGTTTTTT.

The V call is TRBV19, the J call TRBJ1-4, with D perhaps matching TRBD1 (5 bases). Germline CDR1 and CDR2: LNHDA and SQIVND (reference sequence). V was trimmed by 3 bases and J by 12 bases, leaving 17 bases between them. The CDR3 is made up of 14 amino acids. The CDR3, as DNA: TGTGCCAGTAGTATTGGGCGGGAAGGGGAAGAACTGTTTTTT. Its protein product is CASSIGREGEELFF.

This chain links TRBV6-5 with TRBJ2-3; TRBD1 aligns across 7 bases. Trimming cost V 2 bases and J 0 bases; bases outside gene matches: 5. The CDR3 length is 16 residues. Germline-derived CDR1 and CDR2 are MNHEY and SVGAGI. This CDR3 reads CASSYGTALSTDTQYF. CDR3 coding DNA: TGTGCCAGCAGTTACGGGACAGCTTTGAGCACAGATACGCAGTATTTT.

DNA of the CDR3: TGTGCCAGTAAGACGGCCGGGTTTTCACCCCTCCACTTT. Translating gives CASKTAGFSPLHF. J is TRBJ1-6 and V is TRBV19; D gene ambiguous. This CDR3 has 13 residues. Per germline, CDR1 LNHDA and CDR2 SQIVND (reference sequence). V lost 7 bases and J 9 bases, leaving 13 bases between the germline ends. Supplemented by reference TRBV19 and TRBJ1-6, the full variable domain reads DGGITQSPKYLFRKEGQNVTLSCEQNLNHDAMYWYRQDPGQGLRLIYYSQIVNDFQKGDIAEGYSVSREKKESFPLTVTSAQKNPTAFYLCASKTAGFSPLHFGNGTRLTVT.